This passage covers 18 T cell receptor beta chains from one sample sequenced in a study of T-cell reconstitution after alpha-beta-depleted transplantation in children. Unique molecular identifiers were incorporated into the prepared TCRbeta library. TCRdb re-called the PCR reads through MiXCR, storing one row per CDR3 protein. The table shows 90,000 to 100,000 distinct CDR3 sequences, with less than 25% occurring only once. Specimen: PBMCs, collected before TCRalphabeta/CD19-depleted stem cell transplant. The receptor set was obtained from a boy younger than 10 with acute lymphoblastic leukemia, due to receive a stem cell transplant.

This clonotype was detected a few times. The chain uses TRBV29-1 and TRBJ2-7, with 7 bases matching TRBD2. This CDR3 has 13 amino acids. Germline V gene sequence: CDR1 SQVTM, CDR2 ANQGSEA. With 7 bases clipped from V and 2 bases from J, the junction kept 8 bases outside the gene matches. CDR3 nucleotide sequence: TGCAGCGCTGTCGTAGCGGGCACCTACGAGCAGTACTTC. Translated, it gives CSAVVAGTYEQYF.

V usage is TRBV5-1 and J usage is TRBJ1-5; D gene uncertain. This CDR3 has 13 residues. The V gene lost 2 bases and the J gene lost 3 bases, with 6 bases spanning the gap. Per the germline V gene, CDR1 is SGHRS and CDR2 is YFSETQ. CDR3: CASSLNPNQPQHF. CDR3 nucleotides: TGCGCCAGCAGCTTAAACCCCAATCAGCCCCAGCATTTT.

The genes are TRBV3-1 and TRBJ2-2; TRBD1 agrees at 7 bases. Germline CDR1 LGHDT, CDR2 YNNKEL (reference sequence). The CDR3 consists of 15 residues. V lost 3 bases and J lost 6; bases outside the gene matches: 7. CDR3 region: CASSHLQGKSGELFF. The CDR3 nucleotides read TGTGCCAGCAGCCACTTACAGGGGAAGTCCGGGGAGCTGTTTTTT.

CDR3 DNA: TGTGCCAGCAAAGACGGCCCCGGGTTGGCTTTCTTT. Residues: CASKDGPGLAFF. The chain employs TRBV25-1 and TRBJ1-1; D unclear. Germline CDR1 is MGHDK and CDR2 is SYGVNS. The CDR3 consists of 12 residues. The V and J ends lost 7 bases and 11 bases respectively, with 17 bases between them.

The chain carries TRBV20-1 and TRBJ1-6, with no clear D. Germline lookup yields CDR1 DFQATT and CDR2 SNEGSKA (reference sequence). This CDR3 is built from 15 residues. The germline V and J ends were trimmed by 2 bases and 6 bases, with 14 bases remaining between them. The DNA of the CDR3 is TGCAGTGCTAGACCGACGCGGGGTTCTAATTCACCCCTCCACTTT. Its protein is CSARPTRGSNSPLHF.

V usage is TRBV13 and J usage is TRBJ1-1; D gene uncertain. Trimming removed 1 base at V and 4 bases at J, with 16 bases between. This CDR3 has 16 residues. The germline gives CDR1 PRHDT, CDR2 FYEKMQ (reference sequence). The CDR3 loop is CASSLAGRVGFTEAFF. CDR3 sequence (DNA): TGTGCCAGCAGCTTAGCGGGTAGGGTGGGGTTCACTGAAGCTTTCTTT.

The gene calls are TRBV27 and TRBJ1-5, with 10 bases that match TRBD1. The germline gives CDR1 MNHEY, CDR2 SMNVEV (reference sequence). This CDR3 spans 15 amino acids. The junction had 4 bases not matched to a gene; V was cut back by 4 bases and J by 4 bases. The CDR3 coding sequence is TGTGCCAGCAGTTCTCCGGGACAGGGGAATCAGCCCCAGCATTTT. This codes for CASSSPGQGNQPQHF.

This clonotype was counted a few times. J is TRBJ2-1 and V is TRBV18, with 8 bases fitting TRBD1. V was clipped by 4 bases and J by 6 bases; unmatched bases: 11. This CDR3 spans 16 amino acids. Per germline, CDR1 KGHSH and CDR2 LQKENI. This chain's CDR3 is CASSLRTGRSSNEQFF. CDR3 bases: TGTGCCAGCTCACTTAGGACAGGGAGAAGCAGCAATGAGCAGTTCTTC.

This clonotype was seen repeatedly, ten times or more. V is TRBV12-3 or TRBV12-4 and J is TRBJ2-2, with D tentatively TRBD1 or TRBD2 (5 bases each). CDR3 length equals 16 residues. Trimming took off 6 bases at V and 1 base at J, with 15 bases between the two ends. The CDR3 sequence: CASRVSGTVNTGELFF. CDR3 nucleotide sequence: TGTGCCAGCAGAGTCTCCGGGACGGTGAACACCGGGGAGCTGTTTTTT.

This clonotype was observed a handful of times. This rearrangement joins TRBV6-5 to TRBJ2-7; 7 nucleotides agree with TRBD1. V shed 8 bases, J shed 2 bases, and the junction held 3 bases outside the gene matches. The length of the CDR3 is 12 residues. CDR1 is MNHEY and CDR2 is SVGAGI in the germline V gene. CDR3 in DNA: TGTGCCAGCCGGGACAGAGCCTACGAGCAGTACTTC. Translation gives CASRDRAYEQYF.

This sequence joins TRBV7-9 and TRBJ1-1, with D tentatively TRBD1 (5 bases). This CDR3 region has 14 residues. The germline V and J ends were trimmed by 3 bases and 0 bases, with 8 bases remaining between them. CDR1 is SEHNR, CDR2 FQNEAQ, per germline (reference sequence). The CDR3 loop reads CASSFVTVNTEAFF. CDR3 sequence (DNA): TGTGCCAGCAGCTTCGTGACAGTGAACACTGAAGCTTTCTTT. The whole variable domain, filled in from reference TRBV7-9 and TRBJ1-1, reads DTGVSQNPRHKITKRGQNVTFRCDPISEHNRLYWYRQTLGQGPEFLTYFQNEAQLEKSRLLSDRFSAERPKGSFSTLEIQRTEQGDSAMYLCASSFVTVNTEAFFGQGTRLTVV.

This clonotype was counted between two and nine times. The V and J genes are TRBV2 and TRBJ2-1; 7 bases line up with TRBD1. Looked up from germline, CDR1 is SNHLY and CDR2 is FYNNEI. The CDR3 runs to 15 residues. The junction had 6 bases not matched to a gene; V was cut back by 2 bases and J by 5 bases. CDR3 in amino acids: CASSETGVVNNEQFF. The CDR3 region has the DNA TGTGCCAGCAGTGAAACAGGGGTAGTAAACAATGAGCAGTTCTTC.

This clonotype was observed a handful of times. The V call is TRBV9, the J call TRBJ2-3; D not resolved. Germline loops: CDR1 SGDLS, CDR2 YYNGEE. Trimming stripped 0 bases from V and 1 base from J, with 9 bases between. The CDR3 length is 15 residues. The CDR3 coding sequence is TGTGCCAGCAGCGTAGGAAGGGTGGGCACAGATACGCAGTATTTT. Translated, it gives CASSVGRVGTDTQYF.

This clonotype appeared a few times. CDR3: CASSSLAEGELFF. The CDR3 nucleotides read TGTGCCAGCAGCTCACTAGCGGAGGGGGAGCTGTTTTTT. This chain links TRBV11-2 with TRBJ2-2, with TRBD2 identical over 8 bases. The CDR3 consists of 13 residues. Unmatched junction bases numbered 3, after V lost 4 bases and J lost 8 bases. In germline, CDR1 is SGHAT, CDR2 FQNNGV.

V is TRBV18 and J is TRBJ2-7, with TRBD2 identical over 7 bases. With 2 bases clipped from V and 4 bases from J, the junction kept 8 bases outside the gene matches. This CDR3 region has 15 residues. The germline gives CDR1 KGHSH, CDR2 LQKENI. For the CDR3, the DNA is TGTGCCAGCTCACCAAACGGGGGAGGGAGTTACGAGCAGTACTTC. Encoded protein: CASSPNGGGSYEQYF.

This clonotype occurred a few times. The chain employs TRBV28 and TRBJ2-7; TRBD1 matches at 9 bases. CDR1 is MDHEN, CDR2 SYDVKM, per germline. The V and J ends lost 6 bases and 5 bases, in that order; junction bases with no gene match: 8. The CDR3 consists of 14 residues. The CDR3 sequence is CASRSTGGRNEQYF. The CDR3 DNA follows: TGTGCCAGCAGATCGACAGGGGGTCGGAACGAGCAGTACTTC.

This clonotype was found a few times. The V and J genes are TRBV5-5 and TRBJ2-1; tentative D call: TRBD2 (6 bases). The CDR3 has 14 amino acids. CDR1 SGHKS and CDR2 YYEKEE come from the germline V gene (reference sequence). V lost 0 bases and J 4 bases, leaving 8 bases between the germline ends. The CDR3 DNA sequence: TGTGCCAGCAGCTTGGCGGCGGGGTACAATGAGCAGTTCTTC. Encoded protein: CASSLAAGYNEQFF.

This rearrangement joins TRBV4-2 to TRBJ2-5; TRBD2 matches at 10 bases. V lost 0 bases to trimming and J lost 4 bases; unmatched junction nucleotides: 17. The CDR3 sequence is 20 residues long. Germline CDR1 reads LGHNA; CDR2 reads YNFKEQ. This CDR3 reads CASSQEPRDFGLAEAETQYF. CDR3 DNA: TGTGCCAGCAGCCAAGAACCCCGTGATTTTGGACTAGCGGAGGCAGAGACCCAGTACTTC.